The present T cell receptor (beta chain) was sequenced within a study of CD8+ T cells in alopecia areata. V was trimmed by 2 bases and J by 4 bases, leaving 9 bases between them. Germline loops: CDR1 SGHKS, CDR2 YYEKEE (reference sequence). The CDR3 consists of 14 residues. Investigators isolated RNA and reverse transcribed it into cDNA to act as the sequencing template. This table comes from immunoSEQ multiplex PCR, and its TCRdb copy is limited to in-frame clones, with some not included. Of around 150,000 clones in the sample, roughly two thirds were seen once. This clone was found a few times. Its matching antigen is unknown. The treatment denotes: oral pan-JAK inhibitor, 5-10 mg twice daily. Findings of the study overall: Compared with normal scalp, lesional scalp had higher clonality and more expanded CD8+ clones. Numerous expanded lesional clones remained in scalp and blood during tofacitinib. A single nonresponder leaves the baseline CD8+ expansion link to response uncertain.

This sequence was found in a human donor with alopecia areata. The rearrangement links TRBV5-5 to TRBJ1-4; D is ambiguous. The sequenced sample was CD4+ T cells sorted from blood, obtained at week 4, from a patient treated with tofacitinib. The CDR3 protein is CASSFGGLNEKLFF. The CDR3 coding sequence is TGTGCCAGCAGCTTCGGAGGCCTTAATGAAAAACTGTTTTTT.